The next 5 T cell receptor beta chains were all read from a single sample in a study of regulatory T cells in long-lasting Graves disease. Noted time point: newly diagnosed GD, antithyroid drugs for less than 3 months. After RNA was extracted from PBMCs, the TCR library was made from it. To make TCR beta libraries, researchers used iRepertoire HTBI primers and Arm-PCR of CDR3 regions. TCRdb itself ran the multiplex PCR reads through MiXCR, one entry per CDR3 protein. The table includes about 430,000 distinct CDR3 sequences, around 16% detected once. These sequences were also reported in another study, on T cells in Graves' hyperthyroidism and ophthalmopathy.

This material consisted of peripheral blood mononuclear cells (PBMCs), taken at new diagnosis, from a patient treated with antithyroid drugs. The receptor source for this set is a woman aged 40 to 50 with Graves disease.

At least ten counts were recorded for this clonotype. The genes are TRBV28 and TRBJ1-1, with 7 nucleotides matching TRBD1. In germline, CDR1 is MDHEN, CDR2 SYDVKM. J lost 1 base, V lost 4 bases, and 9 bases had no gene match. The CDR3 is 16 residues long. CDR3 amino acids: CASSSLTGLANTEAFF. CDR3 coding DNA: TGTGCCAGCAGTTCCTTGACAGGGCTAGCGAACACTGAAGCTTTCTTT.

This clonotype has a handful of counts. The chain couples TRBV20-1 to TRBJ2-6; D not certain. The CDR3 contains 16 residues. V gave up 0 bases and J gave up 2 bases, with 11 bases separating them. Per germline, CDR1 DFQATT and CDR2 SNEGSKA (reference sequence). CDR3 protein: CSAREGRKAGANVLTF. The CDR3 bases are TGCAGTGCTAGAGAAGGTCGGAAGGCTGGGGCCAACGTCCTGACTTTC.

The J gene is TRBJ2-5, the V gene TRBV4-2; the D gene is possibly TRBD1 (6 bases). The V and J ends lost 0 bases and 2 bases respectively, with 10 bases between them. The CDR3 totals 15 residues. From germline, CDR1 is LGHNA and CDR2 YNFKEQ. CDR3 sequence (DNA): TGTGCCAGCAGCCAAGAAAAGGACAGACAAGAGACCCAGTACTTC. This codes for CASSQEKDRQETQYF.

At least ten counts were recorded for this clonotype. The CDR3 region has the DNA TGCGCCAGCAGCTTGGCGCCAGCGGGAGACACAGATACGCAGTATTTT. It yields the protein CASSLAPAGDTDTQYF. The rearrangement joins TRBV5-1 to TRBJ2-3, with 8 bases aligning to TRBD2. The V gene's germline CDR1 is SGHRS and CDR2 YFSETQ. Unmatched junction bases numbered 5, after V lost 0 bases and J lost 2 bases. The CDR3 spans 16 residues.

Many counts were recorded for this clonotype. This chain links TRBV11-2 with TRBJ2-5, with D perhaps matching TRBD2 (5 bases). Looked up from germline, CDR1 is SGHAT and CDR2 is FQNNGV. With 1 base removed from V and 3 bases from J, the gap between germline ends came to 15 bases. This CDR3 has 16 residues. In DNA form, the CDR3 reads TGTGCCAGCAGCTTAGGAGCGGAGATCAACGAAGAGACCCAGTACTTC. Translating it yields CASSLGAEINEETQYF.